One sample yielded the 19 T cell receptor beta chains listed below, sequenced in a study of blood T cell repertoires in COVID-19. The protocol was immunoSEQ multiplex PCR, while the TCRdb copy is restricted to in-frame clones and leaves out a portion. Of 150,000 to 200,000 clones listed, around 90% are singletons. The sample taken for sequencing was peripheral blood. Every receptor here comes from a man aged 60 to 75 with active or convalescent COVID-19.

J is TRBJ1-3 and V is TRBV5-1; no clear D gene. The CDR3 sequence is 14 residues long. Trimming removed 5 bases from V and 3 bases from J, with 12 bases in between. Germline assignment: CDR1 SGHRS and CDR2 YFSETQ. For the CDR3, the DNA is TGCGCCAGCAGGCTAAGTGAACTTGGAAACACCATATATTTT. Its translation is CASRLSELGNTIYF.

This chain links TRBV11-2 with TRBJ2-6, with D uncertain. V was shortened by 2 bases and J by 0 bases, with 11 bases between the two germline ends. This CDR3 is 17 amino acids long. Germline CDR1 SGHAT, CDR2 FQNNGV. CDR3 sequence (DNA): TGTGCCAGCAGCTTACCGGGTCCCGCCTCTGGGGCCAACGTCCTGACTTTC. It encodes CASSLPGPASGANVLTF.

The gene calls are TRBV7-9 and TRBJ2-1; 9 bases are a match to TRBD2. The CDR3 runs to 16 residues. The junction had 11 bases not matched to a gene; V was cut back by 4 bases and J by 7 bases. Germline assignment: CDR1 SEHNR and CDR2 FQNEAQ (reference sequence). In DNA, the CDR3 is TGTGCCAGCAGCTCCCGACTAGCGGAGCCGGGGAATGAGCAGTTCTTC. Its translation: CASSSRLAEPGNEQFF.

A single count supports this clone. The chain has TRBV12-3 or TRBV12-4 and TRBJ1-2; 7 positions match TRBD1. The V gene end was trimmed by 6 bases and the J gene end by 6 bases; junction bases not matched to a gene: 7. CDR3 length: 13 residues. The CDR3 loop reads CASSSETGHGYTF. DNA of the CDR3: TGTGCCAGCAGCTCCGAGACAGGGCATGGCTACACCTTC.

The chain couples TRBV7-3 to TRBJ2-2; D is unclear. V lost 5 bases, J lost 0 bases, and 7 bases lay in between. Germline V CDR1 and CDR2: SGHTA, FQGTGA. The CDR3 is 14 amino acids. The CDR3 DNA reads as TGTGCCAGCAGCCTTCTACCGAACACCGGGGAGCTGTTTTTT. Residues: CASSLLPNTGELFF.

The rearrangement uses TRBV2 and TRBJ1-4, with 9 bases aligning to TRBD1. The CDR3 is 13 amino acids. The ends lost 9 bases at V and 8 bases at J; junction bases unmatched: 7. Per germline, CDR1 SNHLY and CDR2 FYNNEI. CDR3 sequence (DNA): TGTGCCAGTGTTCGGGACAGGGACGAAAAACTGTTTTTT. Translated, it gives CASVRDRDEKLFF.

This clone has just a few counts. The CDR3 DNA sequence: TGCGCCAGCAGCACCCATAGCGGGGGACTAAGGAATGAGCAGTTCTTC. Its protein product is CASSTHSGGLRNEQFF. The V call is TRBV5-1, the J call TRBJ2-1; TRBD2 agrees at 9 bases. Germline CDR1 is SGHRS and CDR2 is YFSETQ. J was trimmed by 7 bases and V by 4 bases; bases with no gene match: 12. This CDR3 is built from 16 residues.

V gene TRBV6-2 or TRBV6-3 combines with J gene TRBJ2-2; 14 positions agree with TRBD2. CDR3 length: 17 amino acids. Germline values: CDR1 MNHEY, CDR2 SVGEGT. With 6 bases clipped from V and 3 bases from J, the junction kept 6 bases outside the gene matches. CDR3 loop: CASSRGTSGGDTGELFF. The CDR3 DNA sequence: TGTGCCAGCAGCCGTGGGACTAGCGGGGGCGACACCGGGGAGCTGTTTTTT.

V usage is TRBV27 and J usage is TRBJ2-7; TRBD1 matches 7 bases. V was clipped by 6 bases and J by 3 bases; unmatched bases: 14. This CDR3 has 16 amino acids. CDR1 is MNHEY, CDR2 SMNVEV, per germline (reference sequence). CDR3: CASSRDPGQHFYEQYF. Here the CDR3 DNA reads TGTGCCAGCAGCAGGGACCCGGGACAGCACTTCTACGAGCAGTACTTC.

This sequence joins TRBV11-1 and TRBJ2-7; TRBD1 matches at 7 bases. V dropped 4 bases and J dropped 3; count of bases not matched to a gene: 6. CDR3 length: 14 residues. Per germline, CDR1 SGHAT and CDR2 FQDESV (reference sequence). CDR3 nucleotides: TGTGCCAGCAGCTCTGAACAGGGGTTCTACGAGCAGTACTTC. Residues: CASSSEQGFYEQYF.

J is TRBJ1-1 and V is TRBV9; unclear D gene. The CDR3 covers 13 residues. In germline, CDR1 is SGDLS, CDR2 YYNGEE. The V end was cut by 0 bases, the J end by 1 base, with 4 bases between. CDR3 protein: CASSVVANTEAFF. The CDR3 DNA reads TGTGCCAGCAGCGTAGTGGCGAACACTGAAGCTTTCTTT.

The genes are TRBV19 and TRBJ2-1, with 11 bases that match TRBD2. This CDR3 is 16 amino acids long. Germline V gene sequence: CDR1 LNHDA, CDR2 SQIVND (reference sequence). The V gene end was trimmed by 1 base and the J gene end by 5 bases; junction bases not matched to a gene: 4. The CDR3 sequence: CASSIVSGGADNEQFF. For the CDR3, the DNA is TGTGCCAGTAGTATAGTTAGCGGGGGGGCCGACAATGAGCAGTTCTTC.

This chain links TRBV5-1 with TRBJ2-1; TRBD2 aligns across 9 bases. Trimming cost V 2 bases and J 8 bases; bases outside gene matches: 5. This CDR3 has 14 residues. Germline lookup yields CDR1 SGHRS and CDR2 YFSETQ. CDR3 loop: CASSLVAGEDEQFF. CDR3 sequence (DNA): TGCGCCAGCAGCTTAGTAGCGGGGGAGGATGAGCAGTTCTTC.

As concerns this clone: Distinct nucleotide sequences in the sample also encode this CDR3. The V and J genes are TRBV5-4 and TRBJ1-6, with TRBD1 identical over 10 bases. CDR1 and CDR2 (germline): SGHNT, YYREEE (reference sequence). V lost 4 bases, J lost 7 bases, and 2 bases stayed unmatched. The CDR3 totals 14 residues. In nucleotides, the CDR3 is TGTGCCAGCAGCCGGGGACAGGGGAATTCACCCCTCCACTTT. Residues: CASSRGQGNSPLHF.

This sequence joins TRBV7-2 and TRBJ2-5, with 15 bases aligning to TRBD2. J gave up 2 bases and V 5 bases, and 9 bases lay outside the gene matches. The CDR3 sequence is 18 residues long. Germline loops: CDR1 SGHTA, CDR2 FQGNSA. This CDR3 is CASSPRTSGGASQETQYF. The CDR3 region has the DNA TGTGCCAGCAGCCCTCGGACTAGCGGGGGGGCTTCACAAGAGACCCAGTACTTC. Filled out from reference TRBV7-2 and TRBJ2-5, the complete variable domain reads GAGVSQSPSNKVTEKGKDVELRCDPISGHTALYWYRQSLGQGLEFLIYFQGNSAPDKSGLPSDRFSAERTGGSVSTLTIQRTQQEDSAVYLCASSPRTSGGASQETQYFGPGTRLLVL.

The CDR3 sequence: CASSIRYSGANVLTF. The DNA of the CDR3 is TGTGCCAGCAGTATCCGGTACTCTGGGGCCAACGTCCTGACTTTC. The chain couples TRBV27 to TRBJ2-6; D unresolved. The CDR3 totals 15 residues. V lost 5 bases and J 0 bases, leaving 8 bases between the germline ends. Germline lookup yields CDR1 MNHEY and CDR2 SMNVEV (reference sequence). The full variable domain, its missing parts supplied by reference TRBV27 and TRBJ2-6, is EAQVTQNPRYLITVTGKKLTVTCSQNMNHEYMSWYRQDPGLGLRQIYYSMNVEVTDKGDVPEGYKVSRKEKRNFPLILESPSPNQTSLYFCASSIRYSGANVLTFGAGSRLTVL.

The chain is built from TRBV2 and TRBJ1-2, with 10 nucleotides matching TRBD1. With 7 bases clipped from V and 2 bases from J, the junction kept 4 bases outside the gene matches. CDR3 length: 14 residues. The germline gives CDR1 SNHLY, CDR2 FYNNEI. CDR3 in amino acids: CASNPDRGNYGYTF. In DNA form, the CDR3 reads TGTGCCAGCAATCCGGACAGGGGGAACTATGGCTACACCTTC.

CDR3 DNA: TGTGCCAGCAGCCGCGGGACAGGTGGTGAGACCCAGTACTTC. Translated, it gives CASSRGTGGETQYF. This chain connects TRBV6-5 to TRBJ2-5, with 8 bases lining up with TRBD1. Trimming removed 6 bases from V and 5 bases from J; junction bases left unmatched: 8. CDR3 length: 14 amino acids. From germline, CDR1 is MNHEY and CDR2 SVGAGI.

The gene calls are TRBV7-9 and TRBJ2-7, with D perhaps TRBD1 (6 bases). CDR1 and CDR2 (germline): SEHNR, FQNEAQ (reference sequence). The ends were cut back, 1 base at V and 2 bases at J, with 9 bases in the middle. The CDR3 is made up of 14 amino acids. CDR3 coding DNA: TGTGCCAGCAGCTTAGGGACAGATACCTACGAGCAGTACTTC. This encodes CASSLGTDTYEQYF.